The 15 T cell receptor beta chains below were found in one sample sequenced in a study of cytomegalovirus exposure and HLA in healthy donors (dated by TCRdb to between 2016 and 2019). The library was built by means of the immunoSEQ multiplex PCR assay. A mixture of 60 forward primers for TCR Vbeta segments and 13 reverse primers for TCR Jbeta segments was used in the multiplex PCR. Here the immuneACCESS table is served through TCRdb, limited to in-frame sequences with V and J called. Missing clones are a known gap in these copies; in checked studies unresolved V genes cover under half, and the rest lacks a known reason. This sample comprises 120,000 to 150,000 clones, roughly 80% of them detected only once. Nearly 5% of the sample is held by the ten biggest clonotypes. Sequencing was carried out using PBMCs. All receptors derive from a woman aged 50 to 60 in good health and CMV-seronegative.

This clone was counted once. The rearrangement links TRBV27 to TRBJ2-7; 9 nucleotides align to TRBD2. With V trimmed by 6 bases and J by 4 bases, 7 bases remained unmatched. The germline V gene encodes CDR1 MNHEY and CDR2 SMNVEV (reference sequence). The CDR3 spans 14 residues. This CDR3 reads CASRLAGARYEQYF. The DNA for the CDR3 is TGTGCCAGCAGATTAGCGGGGGCCCGATACGAGCAGTACTTC.

The chain links TRBV29-1 to TRBJ1-2, with 7 positions matching TRBD1. V lost 3 bases to trimming and J lost 3 bases; unmatched junction nucleotides: 16. CDR1 SQVTM and CDR2 ANQGSEA come from the germline V gene. CDR3 length equals 17 residues. The CDR3 nucleotides read TGCAGCGTTGATTCGTTAGGGACAGAGGTTCCCTACTATGGCTACACCTTC. It translates to CSVDSLGTEVPYYGYTF.

The V and J genes are TRBV5-1 and TRBJ2-2, with TRBD1 matching 8 bases. Germline CDR1 is SGHRS and CDR2 is YFSETQ. Trimming at V came to 5 bases and at J to 7 bases, leaving 16 bases not matched to a gene. CDR3 length: 17 amino acids. In nucleotides, the CDR3 is TGCGCCAGCAGTTCCGACAGGGGAAGTTTTGGCGGCGGGGAGCTGTTTTTT. Its translation: CASSSDRGSFGGGELFF.

This clone came up a few times. This rearrangement joins TRBV30 to TRBJ1-5, with TRBD1 as a possible D gene (6 bases). The CDR3 sequence is 16 residues long. Trimming removed 0 bases at V and 2 bases at J, with 14 bases between. Germline CDR1 is GTSNPN and CDR2 is SVGIG (reference sequence). The CDR3 sequence is CAWSVRGKGGNQPQHF. CDR3 sequence (DNA): TGTGCCTGGAGTGTACGAGGGAAGGGGGGCAATCAGCCCCAGCATTTT.

The chain recombines TRBV5-5 with TRBJ1-4; 7 positions match TRBD1. The V and J ends lost 0 bases and 0 bases, in that order; junction bases with no gene match: 8. The CDR3 extends over 18 amino acids. CDR1 and CDR2 (germline): SGHKS, YYEKEE (reference sequence). The CDR3 coding sequence is TGTGCCAGCAGCTTGGATGGGACAGCCGCTGCAACTAATGAAAAACTGTTTTTT. Translation gives CASSLDGTAAATNEKLFF.

This clone was detected only a few times. The chain employs TRBV10-3 and TRBJ1-1; 9 nucleotides align to TRBD1. V trimming: 8 bases; J trimming: 3 bases; junction bases outside the gene matches: 7. The CDR3 totals 14 residues. Germline V gives CDR1 ENHRY, CDR2 SYGVKD. The CDR3 loop is CAIGTGSGHTEAFF. The CDR3 nucleotides are TGTGCCATCGGGACAGGGAGCGGGCACACTGAAGCTTTCTTT.

The chain is built from TRBV2 and TRBJ2-7; 11 bases match TRBD1. The CDR3 sequence is 14 residues long. Germline CDR1 reads SNHLY; CDR2 reads FYNNEI. V lost 6 bases to trimming and J lost 1 base; unmatched junction nucleotides: 2. CDR3 residues: CASRRDRGSYEQYF. Written as DNA, the CDR3 is TGTGCCAGCAGGCGGGACAGGGGGTCCTACGAGCAGTACTTC.

The V call is TRBV7-9, the J call TRBJ2-3; the match to TRBD2 covers 11 bases. CDR1 SEHNR and CDR2 FQNEAQ come from the germline V gene (reference sequence). CDR3 length: 16 amino acids. V shed 5 bases, J shed 0 bases, and the junction held 4 bases outside the gene matches. As DNA, the CDR3 is TGTGCCAGCAGCGCGGGACTAGCGGAAAGCACAGATACGCAGTATTTT. Encoded protein: CASSAGLAESTDTQYF.

The V gene is TRBV7-2, the J gene TRBJ2-5; 7 bases are shared with TRBD1. Germline V gene sequence: CDR1 SGHTA, CDR2 FQGNSA. This CDR3 is 16 amino acids long. V shed 5 bases and J 0 bases; nucleotides not matched to a gene: 9. The CDR3 sequence is CASSQGTALYQETQYF. The CDR3 bases are TGTGCCAGCAGCCAGGGGACAGCTCTCTACCAAGAGACCCAGTACTTC. Supplemented by reference TRBV7-2 and TRBJ2-5, the full variable domain reads GAGVSQSPSNKVTEKGKDVELRCDPISGHTALYWYRQSLGQGLEFLIYFQGNSAPDKSGLPSDRFSAERTGGSVSTLTIQRTQQEDSAVYLCASSQGTALYQETQYFGPGTRLLVL.

The chain couples TRBV29-1 to TRBJ2-5, with 8 bases identical to TRBD1. The CDR3 spans 14 residues. Per the germline V gene, CDR1 is SQVTM and CDR2 is ANQGSEA. Trimming at V came to 6 bases and at J to 3 bases, leaving 9 bases not matched to a gene. DNA for the CDR3: TGCAGCGTGAGTCAGGGGGCGCTTGAAGAGACCCAGTACTTC. Translation: CSVSQGALEETQYF.

The chain links TRBV11-3 to TRBJ2-3; TRBD2 matches 10 bases. Germline CDR1 is SGHNT and CDR2 is YENEEA. The V segment lost 4 bases and the J segment 0 bases; nucleotides outside the gene matches: 4. The CDR3 is 16 residues long. The CDR3 coding sequence is TGTGCCAGCAGCTCTAGCGGGGGCCGCAGCACAGATACGCAGTATTTT. This sequence encodes CASSSSGGRSTDTQYF.

The V and J genes are TRBV28 and TRBJ2-2, with 11 bases that match TRBD1. Germline V CDR1 and CDR2: MDHEN, SYDVKM. The CDR3 totals 15 residues. With 6 bases clipped from V and 4 bases from J, the junction kept 4 bases outside the gene matches. The DNA of the CDR3 is TGTGCCAGCAGGTGGGGGACAGGGGGCACCGGGGAGCTGTTTTTT. Its protein product is CASRWGTGGTGELFF.

The chain employs TRBV19 and TRBJ1-2; 7 bases match TRBD1. The germline CDR1 and CDR2 sequences are LNHDA and SQIVND (reference sequence). The CDR3 covers 14 residues. The J segment lost 0 bases and the V segment lost 9 bases, leaving 7 bases of the junction unmatched. The CDR3 DNA sequence: TGTGCCAGCTCACACAGGGGTACTAACTATGGCTACACCTTC. Its protein is CASSHRGTNYGYTF.

This sequence joins TRBV7-2 and TRBJ2-7, with D unclear. CDR1 is SGHTA and CDR2 is FQGNSA in the germline V gene. V was pared by 1 base and J by 4 bases, with 8 bases between. The CDR3 is made up of 13 amino acids. The DNA for the CDR3 is TGTGCCAGCAGCTTAGACCGTAGATACGAGCAGTACTTC. Translating it yields CASSLDRRYEQYF.

V is TRBV11-3 and J is TRBJ2-5; 7 bases map to TRBD2. CDR3 length equals 13 residues. Trimming cost V 4 bases and J 3 bases; bases outside gene matches: 2. Per the germline V gene, CDR1 is SGHNT and CDR2 is YENEEA. CDR3: CASSWGGEETQYF. CDR3 nucleotides: TGTGCCAGCAGCTGGGGGGGGGAAGAGACCCAGTACTTC.